The sequence of this T cell receptor (beta chain) was determined in a study of T cells in Graves' hyperthyroidism and ophthalmopathy. Overall study results and limits: A model using 13 V-J features told ophthalmopathy apart from stable hyperthyroidism. The model predicted ophthalmopathy a median roughly 6.5 months before onset. Researchers found most expanded thyroid clonotypes above 0.001 in blood as well.

TCR beta CDR3 regions were amplified from RNA. An initial round of RT-PCR targeting the TCR CDR3 relied on the HTBI primer set. TCRdb ran MiXCR on the multiplex PCR reads and lists one entry per CDR3 protein. The table records about 640,000 distinct CDR3 sequences, 40% to 55% of them present only once. In germline, CDR1 is LNHNV, CDR2 YYDKDF (reference sequence). V was trimmed by 3 bases and J by 10 bases, leaving 18 bases between them. The CDR3 has 15 residues. In making diagnoses, clinical symptoms, serum thyroxine and TRAb, thyroid ultrasound and orbital computed tomography were all used. The sample holds many counts of this clonotype. Its antigen is as yet unknown.

Sequencing was done on a sample of peripheral blood or thyroid tissue (not recorded which). The chain uses TRBV15 and TRBJ1-4; D is undetermined. The receptor comes from an adult man with Graves' disease, either hyperthyroidism or ophthalmopathy (not recorded which). CDR3 DNA sequence: TGTGCCACCAGCAGGGAGGACGGAGCTTTTCGAAAACTGTTTTTT. The encoded protein is CATSREDGAFRKLFF.